What follows is one T cell receptor (beta chain) and its context. The antigen remains undetermined. The CDR3 loop spans 15 amino acids. The V end was cut by 1 base, the J end by 0 bases, with 9 bases between. The germline CDR1 and CDR2 sequences are DFQATT and SNEGSKA (reference sequence). The sample comes from a study of blood T cells in healthy people across ages. Study-wide results and caveats: Considered underestimates were the diversity estimates obtained from one million T cells.

Sample-barcoded 5' priming and a J-beta primer mix drove a second PCR of roughly 7 to 11 cycles. TCRdb re-called the 5' RACE reads with MiXCR, one entry per CDR3 protein. Of 700,000 to 900,000 distinct CDR3 sequences in the sample, roughly 50% are singletons; the top ten hold approximately 40%. The source of this sequence is a man older than 75 in good health. Sample: blood. V usage is TRBV20-1 and J usage is TRBJ2-2; no reliable D call. CDR3 nucleotides: TGCAGTGCTAGAGCTCCCCCCGCGAACACCGGGGAGCTGTTTTTT. This gives the protein CSARAPPANTGELFF.